The 15 T cell receptor beta chains given below trace back to one sample, sequenced in a study of T cell repertoires in cytomegalovirus infection. Their antigen targets remain unknown. MiXCR, applied by TCRdb to the reads, yields one record per CDR3 protein. The sample contains about 500,000 distinct CDR3 sequences, roughly a third of which appear only once. This specimen consisted of cultured PBMCs, obtained from culture after CMV antigen stimulation. The receptors were sampled from a human donor in good health (CMV status not recorded). Some clones in this sample may be carry-over from other donors' samples.

This rearrangement joins TRBV7-2 to TRBJ2-7; TRBD2 matches 8 bases. V dropped 2 bases and J dropped 2; count of bases not matched to a gene: 5. Germline CDR1 is SGHTA and CDR2 is FQGNSA. The CDR3 sequence is 15 residues long. In DNA, the CDR3 is TGTGCCAGCAGCTTAAGCCGGGGGGGCCCCTACGAGCAGTACTTC. This translates into CASSLSRGGPYEQYF.

This clonotype was recorded at least ten times. The V gene is TRBV7-2, the J gene TRBJ2-1; 14 nucleotides match TRBD2. The J segment lost 1 base and the V segment lost 5 bases, leaving 7 bases of the junction unmatched. Germline assignment: CDR1 SGHTA and CDR2 FQGNSA. This CDR3 comprises 18 residues. CDR3 sequence reads: CASSATSGRAASYNEQFF. CDR3 in DNA: TGTGCCAGCAGCGCGACTAGCGGGAGGGCCGCTTCCTACAATGAGCAGTTCTTC. Supplemented by reference TRBV7-2 and TRBJ2-1, the full variable domain reads GAGVSQSPSNKVTEKGKDVELRCDPISGHTALYWYRQSLGQGLEFLIYFQGNSAPDKSGLPSDRFSAERTGGSVSTLTIQRTQQEDSAVYLCASSATSGRAASYNEQFFGPGTRLTVL.

This clonotype was counted only a few times. The gene calls are TRBV19 and TRBJ1-2; D is unclear. Between the trimmed V and J ends, which lost 8 bases and 2 bases, there was a span of 18 bases. Per the germline V gene, CDR1 is LNHDA and CDR2 is SQIVND (reference sequence). The CDR3 extends over 15 amino acids. The chain's CDR3 is CASAAPFGGNYGYTF. The CDR3 coding sequence is TGTGCCAGTGCCGCGCCGTTCGGTGGGAACTATGGCTACACCTTC.

V usage is TRBV9 and J usage is TRBJ2-1, with 10 bases that match TRBD2. The J segment lost 2 bases and the V segment lost 3 bases, leaving 8 bases of the junction unmatched. Germline V lookup: CDR1 SGDLS, CDR2 YYNGEE. The CDR3 totals 17 residues. The DNA for the CDR3 is TGTGCCAGCAGCGACAGATCCGGGACTAGCGCCTACAATGAGCAGTTCTTC. Translated: CASSDRSGTSAYNEQFF.

This clonotype was detected only a few times. V and J are TRBV28 and TRBJ2-3; D gene ambiguous. Trimming left V 2 bases short and J 8 bases short, with 11 bases between. The CDR3 extends over 13 amino acids. Germline V gives CDR1 MDHEN, CDR2 SYDVKM. The CDR3 region has the DNA TGTGCCAGCAGTTTAGCCGCCCAAGGTACGCAGTATTTT. It codes for CASSLAAQGTQYF.

In its sample, this clonotype was seen many times. This chain connects TRBV11-2 to TRBJ2-1; the match to TRBD2 covers 7 bases. CDR1 and CDR2 from the germline V gene are SGHAT and FQNNGV. CDR3 size: 18 residues. The V and J ends lost 0 bases and 4 bases, in that order; junction bases with no gene match: 12. The CDR3 region has the DNA TGTGCCAGCAGCTTAGATTTTGCGAGGGCTAGCGGTTACAATGAGCAGTTCTTC. Translated, it gives CASSLDFARASGYNEQFF.

The V gene is TRBV6-5, the J gene TRBJ2-1; D might be TRBD1 or TRBD2, each matching 5 bases. This CDR3 contains 15 residues. Germline V gene lookup returns CDR1 MNHEY and CDR2 SVGAGI. Trimming stripped 5 bases from V and 2 bases from J, with 13 bases between. CDR3 sequence: CASSGAGTAYNEQFF. For the CDR3, the DNA is TGTGCCAGCAGTGGCGCCGGGACGGCCTACAATGAGCAGTTCTTC.

The genes are TRBV6-5 and TRBJ2-1; no clear D gene. Germline CDR1 MNHEY, CDR2 SVGAGI. Deletions cut 0 bases from V and 12 bases from J, with 21 bases between. This CDR3 region has 16 residues. Here the CDR3 reads CASSYSMVNPQVGQFF. The DNA of the CDR3 is TGTGCCAGCAGTTACTCGATGGTTAACCCCCAGGTTGGGCAGTTCTTC.

This clonotype has ten or more counts. The rearrangement joins TRBV7-2 to TRBJ2-6; D remains ambiguous. This CDR3 region has 18 residues. The germline CDR1 and CDR2 sequences are SGHTA and FQGNSA. The germline V and J ends were trimmed by 5 bases and 0 bases, with 17 bases remaining between them. Here the CDR3 DNA reads TGTGCCAGCAGCCCCAGCGTGACTGCGTACTCTGGGGCCAACGTCCTGACTTTC. It is translated as CASSPSVTAYSGANVLTF.

This clonotype appeared many times. V is TRBV7-2 and J is TRBJ1-1; 8 positions match TRBD1. This CDR3 region has 13 residues. V lost 3 bases to trimming and J lost 5 bases; unmatched junction nucleotides: 2. Germline V gives CDR1 SGHTA, CDR2 FQGNSA. The CDR3 loop is CASSFDRGTEAFF. CDR3 DNA sequence: TGTGCCAGCAGCTTCGACAGGGGTACTGAAGCTTTCTTT.

The V and J genes are TRBV28 and TRBJ2-2; 7 bases align to TRBD1. The germline V gene has CDR1 MDHEN and CDR2 SYDVKM. J was trimmed by 6 bases and V by 3 bases; bases with no gene match: 7. The CDR3 length is 15 residues. The CDR3 reads CASSLGRGIAGELFF. CDR3 in DNA: TGTGCCAGCAGTTTGGGCAGGGGGATCGCCGGGGAGCTGTTTTTT. The complete variable domain, with remaining parts taken from reference TRBV28 and TRBJ2-2, reads DVKVTQSSRYLVKRTGEKVFLECVQDMDHENMFWYRQDPGLGLRLIYFSYDVKMKEKGDIPEGYSVSREKKERFSLILESASTNQTSMYLCASSLGRGIAGELFFGEGSRLTVL.

This clonotype has only a few counts. The chain links TRBV2 to TRBJ2-1; D gene unclear. This CDR3 is built from 13 residues. CDR1 and CDR2 (germline): SNHLY, FYNNEI. Trimming cost V 10 bases and J 5 bases, with 15 bases left between them. For the CDR3, the DNA is TGTGCCACCCCGCGTAGGGTTGACAATGAGCAGTTCTTC. It codes for CATPRRVDNEQFF.

The J gene is TRBJ1-2, the V gene TRBV7-2; TRBD1 aligns across 8 bases. Germline-derived CDR1 and CDR2 are SGHTA and FQGNSA. V shed 6 bases and J 4 bases; nucleotides not matched to a gene: 10. There are 15 residues in the CDR3. In nucleotides, the CDR3 is TGTGCCAGCAGTTACGACAGGGGAAACTCCTATGGCTACACCTTC. Translated, it gives CASSYDRGNSYGYTF.

The rearrangement joins TRBV2 to TRBJ2-1; TRBD2 aligns across 8 bases. The CDR3 has 14 amino acids. After removal of 10 bases from V and 0 bases from J, the junction contained 5 bases not matched to a gene. Looked up from germline, CDR1 is SNHLY and CDR2 is FYNNEI. Written as DNA, the CDR3 is TGTGCCACCTCGGGGGGGTACTCCTACAATGAGCAGTTCTTC. Translating it yields CATSGGYSYNEQFF.

The chain has TRBV20-1 and TRBJ2-1; no reliable D call. The CDR3 sequence is 14 residues long. Germline V gene lookup returns CDR1 DFQATT and CDR2 SNEGSKA (reference sequence). Trimming removed 3 bases at V and 1 base at J, with 10 bases between. This CDR3 is CSARRRTSYNEQFF. DNA for the CDR3: TGCAGTGCTAGGCGACGGACGTCCTACAATGAGCAGTTCTTC.